This is a list of T cell receptor beta chains from one sample in a study of T-cell reconstitution after alpha-beta-depleted transplantation in children. TCRdb re-derived calls from the PCR reads in MiXCR, one entry per CDR3 protein. The sample holds about 280,000 distinct CDR3 sequences; roughly 10% are singletons and the top ten take about a quarter. Sample: peripheral blood, taken 180 days after TCRalphabeta/CD19-depleted stem cell transplant. Receptors were obtained from a male patient aged 2 to 10 who had a stem cell transplant for chronic granulomatous disease, so the T cells may come from the graft donor. Both conserved end residues are part of each CDR3. Fields, in order: J gene, D gene, V gene, clone size, CDR3 protein, CDR3 DNA. D genes are given only for firm matches. The size entry gives once, few or many counts, or a class when the clone is expanded.

TRBJ2-1,NA,TRBV27,many,CASSFATSGPNEQFF,TGTGCCAGCAGTTTCGCGACAAGCGGGCCCAATGAGCAGTTCTTC
TRBJ2-7,NA,TRBV29-1,many,CSVAGDRYEQYF,TGCAGCGTTGCAGGGGACCGCTACGAGCAGTACTTC
TRBJ2-1,TRBD2,TRBV4-1,many,CASSLSFRLAPRTNEQFF,TGCGCCAGCAGCCTCAGCTTTAGACTAGCGCCCCGTACGAATGAGCAGTTCTTC
TRBJ2-7,NA,TRBV28,many,CASSAPYAEQYF,TGTGCCAGCAGTGCTCCCTATGCCGAGCAGTACTTC
TRBJ2-7,NA,TRBV4-3,many,CASSQERQFYEQYF,TGCGCCAGCAGCCAAGAACGGCAGTTCTACGAGCAGTACTTC
TRBJ2-7,NA,TRBV6-2/TRBV6-3,many,CASRGNGAYEQYF,TGTGCCAGCAGGGGAAACGGGGCCTACGAGCAGTACTTC
TRBJ2-1,NA,TRBV12-3/TRBV12-4,many,CASSLSGTGNEQFF,TGTGCCAGCAGCTTATCAGGGACGGGCAATGAGCAGTTCTTC
TRBJ2-7,TRBD1,TRBV5-1,many,CASSLGQGNYEQYF,TGCGCCAGCAGCTTGGGACAGGGGAACTACGAGCAGTACTTC
TRBJ2-2,NA,TRBV5-5,many,CASTPAPKSGELFF,TGTGCCAGCACCCCGGCCCCAAAGAGCGGGGAGCTGTTTTTT
TRBJ2-5,NA,TRBV28,many,CASSRYAAAAQETQYF,TGTGCCAGCAGTCGTTACGCGGCAGCGGCCCAAGAGACCCAGTACTTC
TRBJ1-2,TRBD1,TRBV7-2,many,CASSPTGDRYTF,TGTGCCAGCAGCCCGACAGGGGATCGCTACACCTTC
TRBJ2-6,TRBD1,TRBV11-1,many,CASSLARTGASSGANVLTF,TGTGCCAGCAGCTTAGCGAGGACAGGGGCTAGCTCTGGGGCCAACGTCCTGACTTTC
TRBJ2-1,TRBD2,TRBV4-1,many,CASSQDPSREGLNEQFF,TGCGCCAGCAGCCAAGATCCTTCGCGGGAGGGCCTTAATGAGCAGTTCTTC
TRBJ2-7,TRBD1,TRBV6-5,many,CASSYSRSTGGPYEQYF,TGTGCCAGCAGTTACTCCCGATCGACAGGGGGACCATACGAGCAGTACTTC
TRBJ2-1,TRBD2,TRBV7-2,many,CASSNWGGQFF,TGTGCCAGCAGTAATTGGGGGGGACAGTTCTTC
TRBJ2-1,TRBD2,TRBV20-1,many,CSARLAGGPGEQFF,TGCAGTGCTAGACTAGCGGGAGGCCCCGGGGAGCAGTTCTTC